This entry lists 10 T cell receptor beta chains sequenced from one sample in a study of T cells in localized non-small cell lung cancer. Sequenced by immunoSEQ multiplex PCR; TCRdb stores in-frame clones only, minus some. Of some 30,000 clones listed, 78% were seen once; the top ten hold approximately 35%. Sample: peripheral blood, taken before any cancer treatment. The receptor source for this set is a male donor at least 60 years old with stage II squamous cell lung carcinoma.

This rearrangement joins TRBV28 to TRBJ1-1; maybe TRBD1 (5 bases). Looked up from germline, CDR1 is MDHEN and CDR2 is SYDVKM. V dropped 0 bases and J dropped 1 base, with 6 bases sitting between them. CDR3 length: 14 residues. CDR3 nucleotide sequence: TGTGCCAGCAGTTTATGGGGGGGGAACACTGAAGCTTTCTTT. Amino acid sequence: CASSLWGGNTEAFF. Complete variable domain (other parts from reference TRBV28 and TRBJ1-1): DVKVTQSSRYLVKRTGEKVFLECVQDMDHENMFWYRQDPGLGLRLIYFSYDVKMKEKGDIPEGYSVSREKKERFSLILESASTNQTSMYLCASSLWGGNTEAFFGQGTRLTVV.

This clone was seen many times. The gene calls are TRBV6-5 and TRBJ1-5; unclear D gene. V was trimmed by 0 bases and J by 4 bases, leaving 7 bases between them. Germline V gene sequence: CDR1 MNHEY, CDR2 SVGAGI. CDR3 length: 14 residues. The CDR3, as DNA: TGTGCCAGCAGTTACTCGTTCGGTAATCAGCCCCAGCATTTT. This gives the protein CASSYSFGNQPQHF.

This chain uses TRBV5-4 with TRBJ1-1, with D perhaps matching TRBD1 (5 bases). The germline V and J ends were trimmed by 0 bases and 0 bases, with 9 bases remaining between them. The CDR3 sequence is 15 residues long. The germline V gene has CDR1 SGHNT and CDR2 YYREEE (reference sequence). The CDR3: CASSLEGTLNTEAFF. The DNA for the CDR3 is TGTGCCAGCAGCTTGGAGGGGACTTTGAACACTGAAGCTTTCTTT.

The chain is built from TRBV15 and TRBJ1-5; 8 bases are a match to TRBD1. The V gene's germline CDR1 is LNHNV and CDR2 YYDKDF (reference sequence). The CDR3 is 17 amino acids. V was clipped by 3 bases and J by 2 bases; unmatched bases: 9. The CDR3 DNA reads TGTGCCACCAGCAGCAAAGGACAGGGTTCTGGCAATCAGCCCCAGCATTTT. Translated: CATSSKGQGSGNQPQHF. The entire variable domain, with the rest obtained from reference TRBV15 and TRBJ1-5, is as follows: DAMVIQNPRYQVTQFGKPVTLSCSQTLNHNVMYWYQQKSSQAPKLLFHYYDKDFNNEADTPDNFQSRRPNTSFCFLDIRSPGLGDTAMYLCATSSKGQGSGNQPQHFGDGTRLSIL.

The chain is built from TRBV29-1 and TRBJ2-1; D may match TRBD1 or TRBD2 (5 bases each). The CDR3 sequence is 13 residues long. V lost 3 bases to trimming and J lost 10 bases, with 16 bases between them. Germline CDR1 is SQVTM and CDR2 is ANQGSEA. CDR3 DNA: TGCAGCGTTGATAGACAGTCTTCGGGGGAGCAGTTCTTC. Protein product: CSVDRQSSGEQFF.

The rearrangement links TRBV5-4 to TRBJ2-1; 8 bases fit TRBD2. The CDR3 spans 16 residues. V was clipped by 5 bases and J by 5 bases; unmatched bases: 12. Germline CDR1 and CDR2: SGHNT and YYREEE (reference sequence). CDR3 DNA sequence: TGTGCCAGCAGGTTTTCGACTACTAGCGGTAACAATGAGCAGTTCTTC. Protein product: CASRFSTTSGNNEQFF.

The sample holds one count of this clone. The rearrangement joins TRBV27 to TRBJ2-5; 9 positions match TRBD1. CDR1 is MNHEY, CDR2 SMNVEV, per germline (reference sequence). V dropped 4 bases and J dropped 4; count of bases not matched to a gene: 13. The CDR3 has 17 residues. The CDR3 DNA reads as TGTGCCAGCAGTTCCGTCGGGGCGACAGGGGGATCAGAGACCCAGTACTTC. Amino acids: CASSSVGATGGSETQYF.

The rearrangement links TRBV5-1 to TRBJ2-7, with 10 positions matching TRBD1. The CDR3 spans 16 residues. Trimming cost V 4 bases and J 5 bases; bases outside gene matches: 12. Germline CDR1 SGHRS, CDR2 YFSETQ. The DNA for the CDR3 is TGCGCCAGCAGCCTGGTCGATGGGACAGGGGTTGACGAGCAGTACTTC. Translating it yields CASSLVDGTGVDEQYF.

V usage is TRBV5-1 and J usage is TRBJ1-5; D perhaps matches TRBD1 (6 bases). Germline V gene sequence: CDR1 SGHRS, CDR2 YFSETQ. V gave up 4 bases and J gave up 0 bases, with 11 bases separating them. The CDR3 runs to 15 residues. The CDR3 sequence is CASSPTGHSNQPQHF. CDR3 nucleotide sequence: TGCGCCAGCAGCCCTACAGGGCATAGCAATCAGCCCCAGCATTTT.

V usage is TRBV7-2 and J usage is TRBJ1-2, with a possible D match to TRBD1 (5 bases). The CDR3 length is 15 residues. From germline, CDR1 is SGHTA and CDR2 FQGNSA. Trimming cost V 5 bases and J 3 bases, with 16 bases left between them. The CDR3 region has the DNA TGTGCCAGCAGCACCTCCGGGACCGTGGACTATGGCTACACCTTC. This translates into CASSTSGTVDYGYTF.